This T cell receptor (beta chain) is drawn from a study of CD8+CD57+ T cells in acquired aplastic anemia. In patients chosen for sequencing, flow cytometry had shown CD8+CD57+ cell expansion. Among the patients, all had severe acquired aplastic anemia. Regarding the study as a whole: Any difference that existed in CD8+ Simpson's diversity between patients and controls was not significant.

TCR beta VDJ and CDR3 profiles were obtained from a genomic DNA template. TCRdb processed the reads anew with MiXCR; each CDR3 protein has one entry. Altogether 150,000 to 200,000 distinct CDR3 sequences are present, about 64% being singletons, with the ten largest covering approximately 48%. Details on this clonotype: What it binds is unknown.

The sample taken for sequencing was sorted CD4+, CD8+, or CD8+CD57+ T cells (not recorded which) from PBMCs. The sequence was collected from a human donor with aplastic anemia.

DNA for the CDR3: TGCAGCGTTGCCCAGACTTTCGCAGATACGCAGTATTTT. Amino acid sequence: CSVAQTFADTQYF. The chain links TRBV29-1 to TRBJ2-3; unclear D gene. V was cut by 4 bases and J by 4 bases, with 12 bases left in between. This CDR3 has 13 residues. Germline CDR1 reads SQVTM; CDR2 reads ANQGSEA.